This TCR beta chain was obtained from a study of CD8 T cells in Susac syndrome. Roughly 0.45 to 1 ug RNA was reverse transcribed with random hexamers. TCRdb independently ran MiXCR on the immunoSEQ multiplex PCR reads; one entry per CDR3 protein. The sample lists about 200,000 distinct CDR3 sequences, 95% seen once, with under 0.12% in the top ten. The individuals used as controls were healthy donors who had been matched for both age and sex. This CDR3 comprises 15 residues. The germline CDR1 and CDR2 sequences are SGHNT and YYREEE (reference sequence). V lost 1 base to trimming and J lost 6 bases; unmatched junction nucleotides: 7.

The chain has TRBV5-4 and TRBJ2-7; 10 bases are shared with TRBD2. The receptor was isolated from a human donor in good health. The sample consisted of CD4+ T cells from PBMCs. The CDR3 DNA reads TGTGCCAGCAGCTTGAAGCGGGAGGGCCGGAGCGAGCAGTACGTC. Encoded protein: CASSLKREGRSEQYV.